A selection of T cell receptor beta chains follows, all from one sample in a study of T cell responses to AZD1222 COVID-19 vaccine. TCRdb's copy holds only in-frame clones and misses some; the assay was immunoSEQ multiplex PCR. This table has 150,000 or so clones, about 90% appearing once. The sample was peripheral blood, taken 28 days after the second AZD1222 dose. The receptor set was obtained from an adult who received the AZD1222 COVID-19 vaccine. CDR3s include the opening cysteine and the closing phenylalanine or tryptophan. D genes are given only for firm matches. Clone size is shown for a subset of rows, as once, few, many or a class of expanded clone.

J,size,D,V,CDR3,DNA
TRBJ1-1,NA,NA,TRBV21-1,CASSKGPWGEAFF,TGTGCCAGCAGCAAAGGGCCCTGGGGCGAAGCTTTCTTT
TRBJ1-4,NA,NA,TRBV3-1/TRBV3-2,CASSRLEGQTELFF,TGTGCCAGCAGCCGCCTCGAAGGACAGACCGAACTGTTTTTT
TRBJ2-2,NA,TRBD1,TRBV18,CASSPLDRGNTGELFF,TGTGCCAGCTCACCGCTCGACAGGGGAAACACCGGGGAGCTGTTTTTT
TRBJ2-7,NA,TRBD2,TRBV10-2,CASSEPGLANYEQYF,TGCGCCAGCAGTGAGCCGGGACTAGCGAACTACGAGCAGTACTTC
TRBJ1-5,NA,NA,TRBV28,CASSSDRLRVGNQPQHF,TGTGCCAGCAGTTCGGACCGGTTAAGGGTGGGCAATCAGCCCCAGCATTTT
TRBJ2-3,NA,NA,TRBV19,CASSIGPGSDTQYF,TGTGCCAGTAGTATAGGCCCGGGCTCAGATACGCAGTATTTT
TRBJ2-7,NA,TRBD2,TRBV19,CASSIRGGLNLGEQYF,TGTGCCAGTAGTATCCGGGGGGGACTTAATTTGGGCGAGCAGTACTTC
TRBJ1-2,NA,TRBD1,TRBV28,CASSPGQGLDGYTF,TGTGCCAGCAGTCCGGGACAGGGACTAGATGGCTACACCTTC
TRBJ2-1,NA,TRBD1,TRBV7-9,CASSFGQGPYNEQFF,TGTGCCAGCAGCTTTGGACAGGGCCCCTACAATGAGCAGTTCTTC
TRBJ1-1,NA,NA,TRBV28,CASSYTANTEAFF,TGTGCCAGCAGTTACACAGCGAACACTGAAGCTTTCTTT
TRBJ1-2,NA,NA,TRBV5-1,CASSLPGFNYGYTF,TGCGCCAGCAGCTTGCCGGGCTTTAACTATGGCTACACCTTC
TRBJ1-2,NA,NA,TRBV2,CASREPANYGYTF,TGTGCCAGCAGAGAACCAGCTAACTATGGCTACACCTTC
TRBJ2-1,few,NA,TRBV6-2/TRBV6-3,CASSSSVQGNEQFF,TGTGCCAGCAGTTCTAGCGTCCAGGGCAATGAGCAGTTCTTC
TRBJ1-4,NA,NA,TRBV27,CASSFRPGHYDEKLFF,TGTGCCAGCAGTTTTCGTCCAGGGCATTACGATGAAAAACTGTTTTTT
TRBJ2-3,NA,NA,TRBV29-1,CSVRDTADTQYF,TGCAGCGTCCGGGACACGGCAGATACGCAGTATTTT
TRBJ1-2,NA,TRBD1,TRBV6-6,CASSYNGQGANGYTF,TGTGCCAGCAGTTACAATGGACAGGGGGCAAATGGCTACACCTTC
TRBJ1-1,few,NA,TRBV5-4,CASSFGQGTEAFF,TGTGCCAGCAGCTTTGGGCAGGGCACTGAAGCTTTCTTT
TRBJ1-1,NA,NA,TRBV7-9,CASSLLGVRAEAFF,TGTGCCAGCAGCTTATTGGGCGTTCGCGCTGAAGCTTTCTTT
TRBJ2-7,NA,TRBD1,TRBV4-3,CASSPETDRGGEQYF,TGCGCCAGCAGCCCAGAGACGGACAGGGGGGGCGAGCAGTACTTC
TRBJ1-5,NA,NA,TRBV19,CASTQQGGQPQHF,TGTGCCAGTACTCAGCAGGGAGGGCAGCCCCAGCATTTT
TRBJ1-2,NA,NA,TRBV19,CASSSDSNYGYTF,TGTGCCAGTAGTTCGGACAGTAACTATGGCTACACCTTC
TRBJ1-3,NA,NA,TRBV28,CASAPGSAQTRGNTIYF,TGTGCCAGCGCTCCCGGATCGGCGCAAACCCGTGGAAACACCATATATTTT
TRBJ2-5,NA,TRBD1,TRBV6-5,CASSRWTGQETQYF,TGTGCCAGCAGCCGCTGGACAGGCCAAGAGACCCAGTACTTC
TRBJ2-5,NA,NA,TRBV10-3,CAIRGGTEETQYF,TGTGCCATCAGGGGAGGGACAGAAGAGACCCAGTACTTC
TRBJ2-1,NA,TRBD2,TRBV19,CASSSGLAGENEQFF,TGTGCCAGTAGTAGTGGACTAGCGGGAGAGAATGAGCAGTTCTTC
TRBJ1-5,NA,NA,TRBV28,CASSRLEFPQHF,TGTGCCAGCAGCCGCCTGGAGTTTCCCCAGCATTTT